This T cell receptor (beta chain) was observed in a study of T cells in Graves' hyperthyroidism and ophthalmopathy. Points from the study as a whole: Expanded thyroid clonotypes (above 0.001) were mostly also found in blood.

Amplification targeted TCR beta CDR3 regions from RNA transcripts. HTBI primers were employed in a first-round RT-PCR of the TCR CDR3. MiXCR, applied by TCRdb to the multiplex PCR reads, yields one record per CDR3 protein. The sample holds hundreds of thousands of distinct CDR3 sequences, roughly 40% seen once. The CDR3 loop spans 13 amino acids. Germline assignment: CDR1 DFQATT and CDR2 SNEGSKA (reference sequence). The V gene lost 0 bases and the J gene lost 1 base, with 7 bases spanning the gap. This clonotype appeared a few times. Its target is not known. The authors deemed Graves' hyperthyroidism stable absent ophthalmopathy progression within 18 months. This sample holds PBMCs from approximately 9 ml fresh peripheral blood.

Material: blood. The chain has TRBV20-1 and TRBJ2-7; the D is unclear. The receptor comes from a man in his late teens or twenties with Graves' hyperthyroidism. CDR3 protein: CSARDASSYEQYF. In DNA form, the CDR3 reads TGCAGTGCTAGAGATGCCAGTTCCTACGAGCAGTACTTC.